This TCR beta chain emerged from a study of human T cells and chemical hapten exposure. TCRdb analysed the RACE reads with MiXCR anew, one entry per CDR3 protein. Seen here are 120,000 to 150,000 distinct CDR3 sequences, roughly 10% observed once, and the top ten hold 1.3% to 1.5%. Time point in this sample: patch test 2, 6 weeks after DPC sensitization. Treatment of the sample: therapeutic diphenylcyclopropenone sensitization with weekly scalp DPC. This clonotype was counted a few times. This sequence was found in a woman aged 50 to 65 with alopecia areata. Some clones in this sample may be carry-over from other donors' samples. This sample comprised whole blood, obtained in connection with sensitization to the hapten diphenylcyclopropenone (DPC).

The CDR3 DNA is TGTGCCAGCAGTCGTGGGGACTACGAGCAGTACTTC. Its protein product is CASSRGDYEQYF. The chain is built from TRBV6-6 and TRBJ2-7; D is undetermined. V lost 5 bases, J lost 3 bases, and 8 bases lay in between. Germline V lookup: CDR1 MNHNY, CDR2 SVGAGI (reference sequence). There are 12 residues in the CDR3.